The clone carrying this T cell receptor beta chain has just a few counts. What it binds is unknown. The sample belongs to a study of cytomegalovirus exposure and HLA in healthy donors. Across the study: The same platform used for the 666 first-cohort repertoires was also used for the 120 or so validation repertoires, as a later analysis reported. Notes on the study in general: Most TCR sequences proved rare, with some public TCRs found in many donors. There were under 200 TCR beta chains listed as cytomegalovirus-associated.

Sequencing was performed with immunoSEQ multiplex PCR; in TCRdb, only in-frame clones are kept and a portion is missing. The sample contains 150,000 or so clones, 75% to 90% of which appear only once. This CDR3 has 15 residues. In germline, CDR1 is LGHNA, CDR2 YNFKEQ. The V end was cut by 0 bases, the J end by 5 bases, with 14 bases between. Sequencing used PBMCs. The chain recombines TRBV4-2 with TRBJ2-7, with D possibly TRBD1 on 6 matching bases. The origin of this receptor is a man younger than 35 in good health and CMV-seropositive. The CDR3 loop reads CASSQEGNRDNEQYF. CDR3 DNA sequence: TGTGCCAGCAGCCAAGAGGGAAACAGGGACAACGAGCAGTACTTC.